Listed below are T cell receptor beta chains from one sample, sequenced in a study of cytomegalovirus exposure and HLA in healthy donors. Some clones are missing from TCRdb's copy, which holds only in-frame ones; the method was immunoSEQ multiplex PCR. The table shows 130,000 or so clones, with 70% to 90% occurring only once. Sequencing was done on a sample of PBMCs. The source is a woman in her thirties or forties in good health and CMV-seronegative. CDR3s include the opening cysteine and the closing phenylalanine or tryptophan. Fields, in order: J gene, clone size, D gene, V gene, CDR3 DNA, CDR3 protein. The D gene is left open where the match is weak. Some rows mark clone size as missing; the rest say once, few, many or name a class of expanded clone.

J gene: TRBJ2-3; clone size: .; D gene: TRBD1; V gene: TRBV19; CDR3 DNA: TGTGCCAGTAGTATCCGCAGGGGGCGAGATACGCAGTATTTT; CDR3 protein: CASSIRRGRDTQYF
J gene: TRBJ2-7; clone size: once; D gene: TRBD2; V gene: TRBV5-1; CDR3 DNA: TGCGCCAGCAGCGTGACTAGCGCCGAGCAGTACTTC; CDR3 protein: CASSVTSAEQYF
J gene: TRBJ1-1; clone size: .; D gene: .; V gene: TRBV7-2; CDR3 DNA: TGTGCCAGCAGCTTATTAGTGAACACTGAAGCTTTCTTT; CDR3 protein: CASSLLVNTEAFF
J gene: TRBJ1-1; clone size: .; D gene: .; V gene: TRBV4-1; CDR3 DNA: TGCGCCAGCAGTCGATCACCCGAGGTGAACACTGAAGCTTTCTTT; CDR3 protein: CASSRSPEVNTEAFF
J gene: TRBJ2-7; clone size: .; D gene: TRBD2; V gene: TRBV5-1; CDR3 DNA: TGCGCCAGCAGGCGGGAGAGGTTCCACGAGCAGTACTTC; CDR3 protein: CASRRERFHEQYF
J gene: TRBJ1-2; clone size: .; D gene: .; V gene: TRBV9; CDR3 DNA: TGTGCCAGCAGCGTAGCTATCAGGCTTAACTATGGCTACACCTTC; CDR3 protein: CASSVAIRLNYGYTF
J gene: TRBJ1-5; clone size: few; D gene: TRBD1; V gene: TRBV5-4; CDR3 DNA: TGTGCCAGCAGCTTGGGGACAGGGCACAATCAGCCCCAGCATTTT; CDR3 protein: CASSLGTGHNQPQHF
J gene: TRBJ2-7; clone size: once; D gene: TRBD2; V gene: TRBV11-3; CDR3 DNA: TGTGCCAGCAGCCCCGCGGTTTTGCGGGAGCCCTACGAGCAGTACTTC; CDR3 protein: CASSPAVLREPYEQYF
J gene: TRBJ1-5; clone size: .; D gene: TRBD1; V gene: TRBV29-1; CDR3 DNA: TGCAGCGCTGGGGGACAGCTTAATCAGCCCCAGCATTTT; CDR3 protein: CSAGGQLNQPQHF
J gene: TRBJ1-5; clone size: .; D gene: .; V gene: TRBV6-6; CDR3 DNA: TGTGCCAGCAGACTCGATCAGCCCCAGCATTTT; CDR3 protein: CASRLDQPQHF
J gene: TRBJ1-5; clone size: .; D gene: .; V gene: TRBV4-1; CDR3 DNA: TGCGCCAGCAGCCCTAGTGATAATAGCAATCAGCCCCAGCATTTT; CDR3 protein: CASSPSDNSNQPQHF
J gene: TRBJ2-1; clone size: .; D gene: TRBD2; V gene: TRBV4-2; CDR3 DNA: TGTGCCAGCAGCCCTTTAGCGGGTGGGGGGGATGAGCAGTTCTTC; CDR3 protein: CASSPLAGGGDEQFF
J gene: TRBJ2-5; clone size: .; D gene: TRBD2; V gene: TRBV10-3; CDR3 DNA: TGTGCCTCTACGGGGGAGGGAGAGACCCAGTACTTC; CDR3 protein: CASTGEGETQYF
J gene: TRBJ2-1; clone size: .; D gene: .; V gene: TRBV7-9; CDR3 DNA: TGTTCCAGCAGCTTTCCTATCTACAATGAGCAGTTCTTC; CDR3 protein: CSSSFPIYNEQFF
J gene: TRBJ1-5; clone size: .; D gene: TRBD1; V gene: TRBV30; CDR3 DNA: TGTGCCTGCTCCCGGACAGGCATAAATCAGCCCCAGCATTTT; CDR3 protein: CACSRTGINQPQHF
J gene: TRBJ2-5; clone size: .; D gene: .; V gene: TRBV7-6; CDR3 DNA: TGTGCCAGCAGCCCTGACCTCCGGGGAATAGAAGAGACCCAGTACTTC; CDR3 protein: CASSPDLRGIEETQYF
J gene: TRBJ2-7; clone size: .; D gene: TRBD2; V gene: TRBV27; CDR3 DNA: TGTGCCAGCAGCCTAGGCGGGACTACTTTAACCTACGAGCAGTACTTC; CDR3 protein: CASSLGGTTLTYEQYF
J gene: TRBJ2-7; clone size: .; D gene: .; V gene: TRBV5-6; CDR3 DNA: TGTGCCAGCAGCTTCAGGGGAATAGACTACGAGCAGTACTTC; CDR3 protein: CASSFRGIDYEQYF
J gene: TRBJ2-7; clone size: .; D gene: .; V gene: TRBV9; CDR3 DNA: TGTGCCAGCAGCGGAGGCCCGGCCGGGTGGGAGCAGTACTTC; CDR3 protein: CASSGGPAGWEQYF
J gene: TRBJ2-1; clone size: .; D gene: .; V gene: TRBV4-1; CDR3 DNA: TGCGCCAGCAGCCAAGACCCTAGCTCCTACAATGAGCAGTTCTTC; CDR3 protein: CASSQDPSSYNEQFF
J gene: TRBJ2-7; clone size: .; D gene: .; V gene: TRBV29-1; CDR3 DNA: TGCAGCGTTGGAGGGAGCCACGAGCAGTACTTC; CDR3 protein: CSVGGSHEQYF
J gene: TRBJ2-7; clone size: .; D gene: TRBD1; V gene: TRBV7-2; CDR3 DNA: TGTGCCAGCAGCCTATGGACAGGGGGCTACGAGCAGTACTTC; CDR3 protein: CASSLWTGGYEQYF
J gene: TRBJ2-6; clone size: .; D gene: .; V gene: TRBV7-9; CDR3 DNA: TGTTCCAGCAGCCCACGGACAGTGTCCCCCGTCTCTGGGGCCAACGTCCTGACTTTC; CDR3 protein: CSSSPRTVSPVSGANVLTF
J gene: TRBJ2-1; clone size: .; D gene: .; V gene: TRBV18; CDR3 DNA: TGTGCCAGCTCACCGGTGGCTAGAGAGAATGAGCAGTTCTTC; CDR3 protein: CASSPVARENEQFF
J gene: TRBJ2-7; clone size: few; D gene: TRBD2; V gene: TRBV5-1; CDR3 DNA: TGCGCCAGCAGCTTTAGCGGGAGCGACCTCTACGAGCAGTACTTC; CDR3 protein: CASSFSGSDLYEQYF
J gene: TRBJ2-7; clone size: .; D gene: .; V gene: TRBV7-9; CDR3 DNA: TGTGCCAGCAGCTTACTCAGCGGAGGGGCCTACGAGCAGTACTTC; CDR3 protein: CASSLLSGGAYEQYF
J gene: TRBJ2-1; clone size: .; D gene: TRBD2; V gene: TRBV10-2; CDR3 DNA: TGCGCCAGCACCACGGGGGGGGTGGAGGGCAATGAGCAGTTCTTC; CDR3 protein: CASTTGGVEGNEQFF